This T cell receptor beta chain was identified in a study of regulatory T cells in long-lasting Graves disease. General observations from the study: Accuracy was possibly reduced by small sample size.

This clonotype has more than one count but fewer than ten. Its antigen is unknown. According to the study, TCR beta libraries were built with iRepertoire HTBI primers and CDR3-region Arm-PCR. Each CDR3 protein is one row after TCRdb ran MiXCR on the multiplex PCR reads. The sample contains around 300,000 distinct CDR3 sequences, more than 20% of which appear only once. Time point: persistent/refractory GD, antithyroid drugs over 5 years with positive TRAb. The TCR library was prepared using RNA isolated from PBMCs. The diagnosis of Graves' disease used American Thyroid Association guidelines. The CDR3 sequence is 14 residues long. V lost 2 bases, J lost 0 bases, and 7 bases lay in between. Germline CDR1 SGHAT, CDR2 FQNNGV.

V is TRBV11-2 and J is TRBJ1-2; no clear D gene. This specimen was peripheral blood mononuclear cells (PBMCs), taken when the disease was refractory, from a patient treated with antithyroid drugs. This receptor was identified in a female donor with Graves disease. The CDR3 spells CASSLRLANYGYTF. CDR3 sequence (DNA): TGTGCCAGCAGCTTAAGGCTCGCTAACTATGGCTACACCTTC. Together with reference TRBV11-2 and TRBJ1-2, the CDR3 gives the full variable domain: EAGVAQSPRYKIIEKRQSVAFWCNPISGHATLYWYQQILGQGPKLLIQFQNNGVVDDSQLPKDRFSAERLKGVDSTLKIQPAKLEDSAVYLCASSLRLANYGYTFGSGTRLTVV.